This section outlines one T cell receptor (beta chain) sequence together with its context. The assay was immunoSEQ multiplex PCR, and TCRdb's table has in-frame clones only and misses some. The sample includes 60,000 to 75,000 clones, around 84% of them seen just once. Trimming pared 1 base from V and 5 bases from J, leaving 15 bases between. Germline CDR1 and CDR2: SGHTS and YDEGEE. There are 15 residues in the CDR3. The sample belongs to a study of T cell responses to AZD1222 COVID-19 vaccine. The specimen comprised peripheral blood, sampled on day 0 of AZD1222 vaccination. This chain joins TRBV5-8 and TRBJ2-5; maybe TRBD2 (5 bases). This TCR came from an adult in good health. CDR3 in amino acids: CASSLNIGSGETQYF. CDR3 coding DNA: TGTGCCAGCAGCTTGAATATAGGGAGTGGCGAGACCCAGTACTTC. The variable domain in full, with the rest retrieved from reference TRBV5-8 and TRBJ2-5, is EAGVTQSPTHLIKTRGQQATLRCSPISGHTSVYWYQQALGLGLQFLLWYDEGEERNRGNFPPRFSGRQFPNYSSELNVNALELEDSALYLCASSLNIGSGETQYFGPGTRLLVL.